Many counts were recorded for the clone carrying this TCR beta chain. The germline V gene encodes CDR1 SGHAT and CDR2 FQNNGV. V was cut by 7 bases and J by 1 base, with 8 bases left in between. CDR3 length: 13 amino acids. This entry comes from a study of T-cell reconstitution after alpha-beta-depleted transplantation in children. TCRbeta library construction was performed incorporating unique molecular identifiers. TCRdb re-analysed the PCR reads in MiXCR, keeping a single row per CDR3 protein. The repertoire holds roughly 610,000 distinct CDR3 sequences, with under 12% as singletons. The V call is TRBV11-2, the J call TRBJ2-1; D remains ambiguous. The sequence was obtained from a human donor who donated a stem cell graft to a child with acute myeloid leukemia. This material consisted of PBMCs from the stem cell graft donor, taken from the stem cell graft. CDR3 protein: CASTPSSYNEQFF. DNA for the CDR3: TGTGCCAGCACCCCAAGTTCCTACAATGAGCAGTTCTTC.